This TCR beta chain was sequenced during a study of blood T cell repertoires in COVID-19. On the study more broadly: The cDNA or gDNA used as material had been derived from T cells, B-cell-depleted T cells, or PBMCs.

Per germline, CDR1 MNHEY and CDR2 SVGEGT. CDR3 size: 17 residues. Trimming cost V 2 bases and J 0 bases, with 14 bases left between them. This clone was seen a few times. Symptom resolution, clearance, or two negative PCRs marked donors in Cohort 3 as recovered. Under the authors' procedure: Researchers report that nucleated cell counts were estimated from reference gene primer amplification. Generated by immunoSEQ multiplex PCR, the TCRdb table keeps only in-frame clones and is missing some. The V and J calls and the clone size are those of that table, but D and trimming were determined from the DNA. The profile shows about 270,000 clones, 88% of them singletons.

The chain carries TRBV6-2 or TRBV6-3 and TRBJ2-1; D is perhaps TRBD2 (6 bases). Sequencing used PBMCs or T cells enriched from blood (not recorded which). This clonotype was obtained from a woman aged 45-60 years who had recovered from COVID-19. DNA of the CDR3: TGTGCCAGCAGTTACCCCCTGGGCGGGGTCTCCTACAATGAGCAGTTCTTC. It translates to CASSYPLGGVSYNEQFF.